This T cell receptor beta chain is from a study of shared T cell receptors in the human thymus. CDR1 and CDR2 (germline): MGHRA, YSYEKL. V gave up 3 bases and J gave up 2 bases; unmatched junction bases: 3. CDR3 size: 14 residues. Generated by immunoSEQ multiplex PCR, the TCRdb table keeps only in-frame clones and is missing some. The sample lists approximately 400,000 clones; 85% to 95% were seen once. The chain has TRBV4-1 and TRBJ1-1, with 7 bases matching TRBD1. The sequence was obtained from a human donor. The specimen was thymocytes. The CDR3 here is CASSQAGGNTEAFF. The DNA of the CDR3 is TGCGCCAGCAGCCAGGCAGGGGGTAACACTGAAGCTTTCTTT.